Included here is one T cell receptor beta chain sequence, with context. With V trimmed by 4 bases and J by 6 bases, 9 bases remained unmatched. CDR3 length: 16 residues. The record originates from a study of T cell changes during pregnancy in multiple sclerosis. The assay was immunoSEQ multiplex PCR, and TCRdb's table has in-frame clones only and misses some. The sample records more than 80,000 clones, 90% to 95% being singletons. The sequence was obtained from a female donor with multiple sclerosis, enrolled in a pregnancy study. The genes are TRBV5-3 and TRBJ2-1, with 11 bases matching TRBD2. TRBV5-3 is placed among ORFs of uncertain function. Sequencing was performed on peripheral blood, taken in the second trimester of pregnancy. CDR3 DNA: TGTGCCAGAAGCACGGAAGGGACTAGCGGTTCCAATGAGCAGTTCTTC. Translation gives CARSTEGTSGSNEQFF.